What follows describes a single T cell receptor (beta chain). Some clones are missing from TCRdb's copy, which holds only in-frame ones; the method was immunoSEQ multiplex PCR. The table shows fewer than 13,000 clones, with roughly three quarters occurring only once. Germline CDR1 is SNHLY and CDR2 is FYNNEI. The CDR3 sequence is 15 residues long. The V and J ends lost 4 bases and 4 bases respectively, with 16 bases between them. The entry originates in a study of cytotoxic CD8 clonotypes in ibrutinib-treated CLL. The rearrangement links TRBV2 to TRBJ1-2, with D tentatively TRBD1 (6 bases). This clonotype was obtained from a human donor with chronic lymphocytic leukemia. Sample: PBMCs, taken at disease progression, from a patient treated with ibrutinib. Here the CDR3 reads CASSGEGVPRYGYTF. In DNA, the CDR3 is TGTGCCAGCAGTGGAGAGGGGGTGCCCCGCTATGGCTACACCTTC. The full variable domain, completed using reference TRBV2 and TRBJ1-2, is EPEVTQTPSHQVTQMGQEVILRCVPISNHLYFYWYRQILGQKVEFLVSFYNNEISEKSEIFDDQFSVERPDGSNFTLKIRSTKLEDSAMYFCASSGEGVPRYGYTFGSGTRLTVV.